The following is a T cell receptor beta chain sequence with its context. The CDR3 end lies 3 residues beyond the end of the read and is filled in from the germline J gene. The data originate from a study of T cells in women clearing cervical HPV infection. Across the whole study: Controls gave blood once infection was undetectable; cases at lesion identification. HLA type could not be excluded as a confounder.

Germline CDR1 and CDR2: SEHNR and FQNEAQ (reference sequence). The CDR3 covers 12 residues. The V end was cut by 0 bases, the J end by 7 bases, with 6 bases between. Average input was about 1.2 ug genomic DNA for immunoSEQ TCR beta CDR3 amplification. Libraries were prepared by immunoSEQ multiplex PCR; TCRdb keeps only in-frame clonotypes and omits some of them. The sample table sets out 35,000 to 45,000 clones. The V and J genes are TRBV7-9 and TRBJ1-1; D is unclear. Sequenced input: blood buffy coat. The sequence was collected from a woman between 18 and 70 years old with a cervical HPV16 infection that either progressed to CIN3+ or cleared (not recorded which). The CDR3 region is CASSLATREAFF. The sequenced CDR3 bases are TGTGCCAGCAGCTTAGCCACGCGTGAA. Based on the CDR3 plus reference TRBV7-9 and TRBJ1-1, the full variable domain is DTGVSQNPRHKITKRGQNVTFRCDPISEHNRLYWYRQTLGQGPEFLTYFQNEAQLEKSRLLSDRFSAERPKGSFSTLEIQRTEQGDSAMYLCASSLATREAFFGQGTRLTVV.